This TCR beta chain was profiled in a study of early T cells in non-severe SARS-CoV-2 infection. For the study at large: Unsorted whole-blood RNA was sequenced in bulk, leaving chains unpaired.

The library protocol tagged individual cDNA molecules with unique molecular identifiers. TCRdb analysed the 5' RACE reads with MiXCR anew, one entry per CDR3 protein. Of about 64,000 distinct CDR3 sequences in the sample, 20% are singletons; the top ten hold 16%. The ends were cut back, 5 bases at V and 6 bases at J, with 19 bases in the middle. The CDR3 contains 15 residues. Germline lookup yields CDR1 SGHTA and CDR2 FQGNSA. The starting material was whole blood, obtained at baseline. V usage is TRBV7-2 and J usage is TRBJ1-1; no clear D gene. This receptor was identified in an adult who was a healthcare worker with PCR-confirmed SARS-CoV-2 infection or an uninfected control (not recorded which). This CDR3 reads CASSPQVLSRAEAFF. The CDR3 nucleotides read TGTGCCAGCAGCCCCCAAGTCCTTAGTAGGGCTGAAGCTTTCTTT.